These 19 T cell receptor beta chains were sequenced from one sample in a study of cytomegalovirus exposure and HLA in healthy donors. Vbeta (60) and Jbeta (13) primers were used in the PCR. Here immunoSEQ multiplex PCR was the method, and the copy in TCRdb shows in-frame clones only, minus some. The data contain about 150,000 clones, approximately 82% of them singletons. The sequenced material came from PBMCs. These receptors were obtained from a male donor in good health and CMV-seronegative.

In this sample, this clone turned up a few times. The rearrangement links TRBV10-3 to TRBJ1-2, with D possibly TRBD1 on 5 matching bases. Germline V gene data show CDR1 as ENHRY and CDR2 as SYGVKD. V was pared by 11 bases and J by 4 bases, with 14 bases between. The CDR3 runs 12 residues. CDR3 coding DNA: TGTGCCTCCAGGGAGTTGGCCTATGGCTACACCTTC. Translation: CASRELAYGYTF.

V gene TRBV30 combines with J gene TRBJ2-5; 8 bases are a match to TRBD1. The trim removed 7 bases at V and 5 bases at J, leaving 9 bases unmatched. Germline loops: CDR1 GTSNPN, CDR2 SVGIG (reference sequence). CDR3 length equals 13 residues. The CDR3 spells CAFRQGAGETQYF. In DNA form, the CDR3 reads TGTGCCTTTCGCCAGGGGGCCGGTGAGACCCAGTACTTC.

This clone was seen just once. As DNA, the CDR3 is TGCAGCGCCCTCCCCGGGATAAACACCGGGGAGCTGTTTTTT. Translating gives CSALPGINTGELFF. The chain is built from TRBV29-1 and TRBJ2-2, with a possible D match to TRBD2 (5 bases). The V gene's germline CDR1 is SQVTM and CDR2 ANQGSEA. Trimming took 7 bases from V and 2 from J, leaving 14 bases between them. The CDR3 has 14 residues.

The chain employs TRBV7-2 and TRBJ2-7, with D possibly TRBD1 on 6 matching bases. Between the trimmed V and J ends, which lost 4 bases and 0 bases, there was a span of 10 bases. The CDR3 runs to 14 residues. Germline V gene data show CDR1 as SGHTA and CDR2 as FQGNSA. The CDR3 spells CASSWGHNSYEQYF. The CDR3 coding sequence is TGTGCCAGCAGCTGGGGACACAACTCCTACGAGCAGTACTTC. Full variable domain (missing parts from reference TRBV7-2 and TRBJ2-7): GAGVSQSPSNKVTEKGKDVELRCDPISGHTALYWYRQSLGQGLEFLIYFQGNSAPDKSGLPSDRFSAERTGGSVSTLTIQRTQQEDSAVYLCASSWGHNSYEQYFGPGTRLTVT.

The chain is built from TRBV7-2 and TRBJ1-2; tentative D call: TRBD1 (6 bases). This CDR3 spans 14 amino acids. V was clipped by 8 bases and J by 9 bases, with 22 bases between them. CDR1 and CDR2 (germline): SGHTA, FQGNSA. CDR3 DNA: TGTGCCAGCGCCATTGGGGGCGCGGAGTTGAGCTACACCTTC. As protein: CASAIGGAELSYTF.

The chain employs TRBV30 and TRBJ2-5; 8 positions match TRBD2. This CDR3 is built from 13 residues. The V and J ends lost 1 base and 6 bases, in that order; junction bases with no gene match: 4. Germline V gene lookup returns CDR1 GTSNPN and CDR2 SVGIG (reference sequence). The CDR3: CAWSAAGAQTQYF. DNA for the CDR3: TGTGCCTGGAGTGCAGCGGGGGCACAGACCCAGTACTTC.

This clone has only one observation. J is TRBJ2-1 and V is TRBV7-6, with 9 bases lining up with TRBD2. V lost 3 bases, J lost 9 bases, and 6 bases stayed unmatched. Germline V lookup: CDR1 SGHVS, CDR2 FNYEAQ. This CDR3 has 14 amino acids. The CDR3 loop is CASSLTSGGGEQFF. In DNA, the CDR3 is TGTGCCAGCAGCTTGACTAGCGGAGGGGGTGAGCAGTTCTTC.

The chain recombines TRBV4-1 with TRBJ2-3; 9 bases are shared with TRBD2. Germline V gene sequence: CDR1 MGHRA, CDR2 YSYEKL. J lost 4 bases, V lost 3 bases, and 5 bases had no gene match. CDR3 length: 15 amino acids. CDR3 residues: CASSQAGTSSDTQYF. The CDR3 DNA follows: TGCGCCAGCAGCCAGGCCGGGACTAGCTCAGATACGCAGTATTTT.

This clone showed up just a few times. This rearrangement joins TRBV6-5 to TRBJ1-2, with TRBD1 matching over 7 bases. The CDR3 contains 16 residues. The V and J ends lost 2 bases and 4 bases, in that order; junction bases with no gene match: 10. Germline assignment: CDR1 MNHEY and CDR2 SVGAGI. The CDR3 DNA reads TGTGCCAGCAGTTACGAGGGGTCGGACAGGCCCTATGGCTACACCTTC. The encoded protein is CASSYEGSDRPYGYTF.

This clone appeared a few times. The rearrangement joins TRBV2 to TRBJ2-1, with D tentatively TRBD2 (6 bases). This CDR3 comprises 13 residues. Trimming took 8 bases from V and 5 from J, leaving 13 bases between them. Germline CDR1 SNHLY, CDR2 FYNNEI. The CDR3 DNA follows: TGTGCCAGCCTCGGGACTCCGAACAATGAGCAGTTCTTC. It codes for CASLGTPNNEQFF.

The V gene is TRBV28, the J gene TRBJ2-7; the match to TRBD1 covers 10 bases. Germline V gene lookup returns CDR1 MDHEN and CDR2 SYDVKM. The length of the CDR3 is 15 residues. V shed 3 bases, J shed 6 bases, and the junction held 8 bases outside the gene matches. The DNA for the CDR3 is TGTGCCAGCAGTTTGGCTGACAGGGGGCTCGGCGAGCAGTACTTC. As protein: CASSLADRGLGEQYF. Full variable domain (outside the CDR3, taken from reference TRBV28 and TRBJ2-7): DVKVTQSSRYLVKRTGEKVFLECVQDMDHENMFWYRQDPGLGLRLIYFSYDVKMKEKGDIPEGYSVSREKKERFSLILESASTNQTSMYLCASSLADRGLGEQYFGPGTRLTVT.

The chain has TRBV25-1 and TRBJ2-7; 7 bases fit TRBD1. The CDR3 extends over 12 amino acids. Germline values: CDR1 MGHDK, CDR2 SYGVNS. After removal of 10 bases from V and 7 bases from J, the junction contained 10 bases not matched to a gene. The CDR3 here is CATVRDSEEQYF. CDR3 in DNA: TGTGCCACCGTTCGGGACAGTGAGGAGCAGTACTTC.

This rearrangement joins TRBV5-1 to TRBJ1-1; TRBD1 is a possible D gene (5 bases). This CDR3 is built from 18 residues. Trimming shortened V by 2 bases and J by 3 bases, and 23 bases separated the two germline ends. The germline V gene encodes CDR1 SGHRS and CDR2 YFSETQ. The CDR3 loop is CASSLKSQGWYLDTEAFF. CDR3 nucleotide sequence: TGCGCCAGCAGCTTAAAAAGTCAGGGTTGGTATTTGGACACTGAAGCTTTCTTT.

This clone was detected a few times. This chain uses TRBV11-2 with TRBJ2-1; D is unresolved. The ends were cut back, 5 bases at V and 7 bases at J, with 9 bases in the middle. This CDR3 has 12 amino acids. CDR1 is SGHAT, CDR2 FQNNGV, per germline. The CDR3 loop is CASSLARNEQFF. The CDR3 coding sequence is TGTGCCAGCAGCCTTGCCCGGAATGAGCAGTTCTTC.

The V gene is TRBV5-8, the J gene TRBJ2-1; D ambiguous. Trimming took 4 bases from V and 2 from J, leaving 19 bases between them. The CDR3 has 17 amino acids. CDR1 SGHTS and CDR2 YDEGEE come from the germline V gene. The CDR3 DNA reads TGTGCCAGCAGCCCCCTTAGACGTAGCAATACCTACAATGAGCAGTTCTTC. It is translated as CASSPLRRSNTYNEQFF.

The J gene is TRBJ2-7, the V gene TRBV6-6, with D unresolved. CDR1 and CDR2 (germline): MNHNY, SVGAGI (reference sequence). CDR3 length equals 11 residues. Trimming cost V 6 bases and J 6 bases, with 9 bases left between them. CDR3 protein: CASRVGLEQYF. Here the CDR3 DNA reads TGTGCCAGCAGGGTGGGCCTCGAGCAGTACTTC.

This rearrangement joins TRBV9 to TRBJ2-1, with 7 nucleotides matching TRBD2. The CDR3 spans 18 residues. The V and J ends lost 0 bases and 5 bases, in that order; junction bases with no gene match: 14. Looked up from germline, CDR1 is SGDLS and CDR2 is YYNGEE. The CDR3 here is CASSVALTGGSGDNEQFF. CDR3 DNA sequence: TGTGCCAGCAGCGTAGCTTTAACGGGGGGTAGCGGAGACAATGAGCAGTTCTTC. Drawing the rest from reference TRBV9 and TRBJ2-1, the complete variable domain is DSGVTQTPKHLITATGQRVTLRCSPRSGDLSVYWYQQSLDQGLQFLIQYYNGEERAKGNILERFSAQQFPDLHSELNLSSLELGDSALYFCASSVALTGGSGDNEQFFGPGTRLTVL.

This rearrangement joins TRBV7-2 to TRBJ2-7; TRBD2 is a possible D gene (6 bases). Germline V gene data show CDR1 as SGHTA and CDR2 as FQGNSA. V lost 1 base to trimming and J lost 2 bases, with 9 bases between them. CDR3 length: 14 amino acids. The CDR3 region has the DNA TGTGCCAGCAGCTTAGTCCGGGGGACCTACGAGCAGTACTTC. Translation: CASSLVRGTYEQYF. The variable domain in full, with the rest retrieved from reference TRBV7-2 and TRBJ2-7, is GAGVSQSPSNKVTEKGKDVELRCDPISGHTALYWYRQSLGQGLEFLIYFQGNSAPDKSGLPSDRFSAERTGGSVSTLTIQRTQQEDSAVYLCASSLVRGTYEQYFGPGTRLTVT.

The V call is TRBV9, the J call TRBJ2-6, with D tentatively TRBD2 (6 bases). This CDR3 region has 18 residues. V was trimmed by 2 bases and J by 1 base, leaving 16 bases between them. From germline, CDR1 is SGDLS and CDR2 YYNGEE. DNA for the CDR3: TGTGCCAGCAGCGTCATGGGGGGAAGACTATCTGGGGCCAACGTCCTGACTTTC. This gives the protein CASSVMGGRLSGANVLTF. The full variable domain, its missing parts supplied by reference TRBV9 and TRBJ2-6, is DSGVTQTPKHLITATGQRVTLRCSPRSGDLSVYWYQQSLDQGLQFLIQYYNGEERAKGNILERFSAQQFPDLHSELNLSSLELGDSALYFCASSVMGGRLSGANVLTFGAGSRLTVL.